The entry that follows covers one TCR beta chain sequence. This specimen comes from a study of shared T cell receptors in the human thymus. Germline V gene lookup returns CDR1 SNHLY and CDR2 FYNNEI. The CDR3 has 16 residues. The V segment lost 1 base and the J segment 3 bases; nucleotides outside the gene matches: 4. The repertoire was sequenced with immunoSEQ multiplex PCR; TCRdb's copy has only in-frame clones and lacks some. This sample carries 540,000 or so clones, about 80% of them seen once, and the ten largest clones take more than 0.01%. Separately, the same data were catalogued under a study of human thymus T cells. As that study records: Blood and thymic repertoires both appeared biased in V and J gene usage. Related studies found that unrelated individuals share highly overlapping thymic repertoires.

The J gene is TRBJ2-1, the V gene TRBV2, with 9 bases identical to TRBD2. Sequencing was performed on thymocytes. The sequence was collected from a boy under two years old with a congenital heart defect. CDR3 nucleotide sequence: TGTGCCAGCAGTGAAGAGGGCGGGAGGGTCTACAATGAGCAGTTCTTC. Translation: CASSEEGGRVYNEQFF.